This T cell receptor (beta chain) was captured in a study of OX40 agonist ivuxolimab in advanced cancers. Across the study: Ivuxolimab, an antibody acting as an agonist of OX40 (CD134), was used to treat patients. At 82.7% male, the cohort had a mean age of around 56 years, ranging from roughly 20 to 85. Three individuals attained partial responses, comprising one hepatocellular carcinoma case and two cutaneous melanoma cases.

Deletions cut 5 bases from V and 1 base from J, with 15 bases between. CDR1 is MGHRA and CDR2 is YSYEKL in the germline V gene. The CDR3 has 15 residues. Clones were sequenced by immunoSEQ multiplex PCR, and TCRdb holds only the in-frame ones, with some missing. The table shows roughly 28,000 clones, with around 85% occurring only once. Material: CD4+ or CD8+ T cells sorted from blood, obtained in a trial of the OX40 agonist ivuxolimab. This TCR was recovered from an adult with an advanced solid tumor such as melanoma, head and neck, liver or kidney cancer. The rearrangement uses TRBV4-1 and TRBJ2-7; TRBD1 or TRBD2 may be the D gene (6 bases each). The CDR3 protein is CASSLKQGLSYEQYF. The CDR3 nucleotides read TGCGCCAGCAGCTTAAAACAGGGACTTTCCTACGAGCAGTACTTC.